A selection of T cell receptor beta chains follows, all from one sample in a study of T-cell reconstitution after alpha-beta-depleted transplantation in children. MiXCR, applied by TCRdb to the PCR reads, yields one record per CDR3 protein. This table holds about 58,000 distinct CDR3 sequences, around 40% found once. Material: PBMCs, mostly from graft donor cells, obtained 360 days after TCRalphabeta/CD19-depleted stem cell transplant. The receptors derive from a male patient younger than 18 who had a stem cell transplant for acute lymphoblastic leukemia, so the T cells may come from the graft donor. CDR3s include the opening cysteine and the closing phenylalanine or tryptophan. D genes are given only for firm matches. Not all rows give a size; the values are once, few, many and, for expanded clones, a class.

CDR3,DNA,D,J,V,size
CASSLAVGPGTDTQYF,TGCGCCAGCAGCTTGGCGGTCGGCCCTGGGACAGATACGCAGTATTTT,.,TRBJ2-3,TRBV5-1,few
CASSLEGGWTDTQYF,TGTGCCAGCAGCTTAGAAGGGGGATGGACAGATACGCAGTATTTT,.,TRBJ2-3,TRBV7-6,once
CASSPRGREADTQYF,TGTGCCAGCAGCCCCCGTGGGCGGGAGGCAGATACGCAGTATTTT,TRBD2,TRBJ2-3,TRBV9,.
CAARQGLSYEQYF,TGTGCCGCAAGACAGGGCCTCTCCTACGAGCAGTACTTC,TRBD1,TRBJ2-7,TRBV3-1,.
CASSFTHFIAGGYNEQFF,TGTGCCAGCAGCTTTACCCATTTTATAGCGGGAGGGTACAATGAGCAGTTCTTC,TRBD2,TRBJ2-1,TRBV7-8,few
CASSSAVLAGELEETQYF,TGTGCCAGCAGCTCCGCCGTTTTAGCGGGGGAATTAGAAGAGACCCAGTACTTC,TRBD2,TRBJ2-5,TRBV11-1,.
CCASIGWEAWVTDTQYF,TGCTGTGCTAGTATAGGATGGGAGGCATGGGTCACAGATACGCAGTATTTT,.,TRBJ2-3,TRBV20-1,.
CASNLGAGGRNEQFF,TGTGCCAGCAACCTTGGAGCGGGGGGGCGCAATGAGCAGTTCTTC,TRBD2,TRBJ2-1,TRBV9,.
CATTSASGNEQFF,TGTGCCACCACATCAGCCTCGGGGAATGAGCAGTTCTTC,.,TRBJ2-1,TRBV24-1,few
CASSSGLAVTDTQYF,TGTGCCAGCAGTTCCGGACTAGCGGTCACAGATACGCAGTATTTT,TRBD2,TRBJ2-3,TRBV12-3/TRBV12-4,.
CASSLGDSGTEAFF,TGTGCCAGCAGTTTAGGGGATTCGGGAACTGAAGCTTTCTTT,.,TRBJ1-1,TRBV27,.
CASSQPAYNEQFF,TGTGCCAGCAGCCAGCCCGCCTATAATGAGCAGTTCTTC,.,TRBJ2-1,TRBV16,.
CASSPVAGGGSDTQYF,TGTGCCAGCAGCCCGGTAGCGGGGGGGGGATCAGATACGCAGTATTTT,TRBD2,TRBJ2-3,TRBV7-3,few
CAISESMQRGPDTQYF,TGTGCCATCAGTGAGTCGATGCAACGGGGACCAGATACGCAGTATTTT,.,TRBJ2-3,TRBV10-3,.
CASSLVNTGELFF,TGTGCCAGCAGCTTAGTCAACACCGGGGAGCTGTTTTTT,.,TRBJ2-2,TRBV11-2,.